Below, one T cell receptor beta chain is given with its context. Its ends do not fully match the called genes, so a read error is possible. Original methodology: From reference gene primer amplification, estimates of nucleated cell counts were derived. TCRdb's table, derived via immunoSEQ multiplex PCR, lists solely in-frame clones and lacks some. The V and J calls and clone size were taken over from that table, and D and trimming were inferred from the DNA. Of 35,000 to 45,000 clones in the sample, roughly three quarters were seen once. Per germline, CDR1 SQVTM and CDR2 ANQGSEA. The CDR3 extends over 11 amino acids. The data belong to a study of blood T cell repertoires in COVID-19. Study information: Spain, Italy and the United States supplied samples that represented acute and convalescent COVID-19. T cells, B-cell-depleted T cells, or PBMCs provided the cDNA or gDNA that served as material.

The rearrangement joins TRBV29-1 to TRBJ2-7; 8 positions match TRBD1. The sequence was collected from a man between 65 and 85 years old with active or convalescent COVID-19. The source material was peripheral blood. This chain's CDR3 is CSASTGTGSNF. The CDR3 DNA reads TGCAGCGCATCAACCGGGACAGGTTCTAACTTC.